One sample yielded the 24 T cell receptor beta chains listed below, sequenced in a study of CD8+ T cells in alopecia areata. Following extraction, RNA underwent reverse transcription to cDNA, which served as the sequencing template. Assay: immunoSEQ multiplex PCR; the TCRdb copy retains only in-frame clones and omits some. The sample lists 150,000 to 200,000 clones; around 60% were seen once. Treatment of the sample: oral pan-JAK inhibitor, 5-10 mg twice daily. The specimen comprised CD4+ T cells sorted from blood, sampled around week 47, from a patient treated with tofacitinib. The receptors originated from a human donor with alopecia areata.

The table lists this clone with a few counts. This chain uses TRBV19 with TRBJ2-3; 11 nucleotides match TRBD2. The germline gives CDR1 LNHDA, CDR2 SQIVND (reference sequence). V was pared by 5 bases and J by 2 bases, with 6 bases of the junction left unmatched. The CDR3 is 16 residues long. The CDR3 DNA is TGTGCCAGTAGTCTACTAGCGGGGGCCCTCACAGATACGCAGTATTTT. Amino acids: CASSLLAGALTDTQYF.

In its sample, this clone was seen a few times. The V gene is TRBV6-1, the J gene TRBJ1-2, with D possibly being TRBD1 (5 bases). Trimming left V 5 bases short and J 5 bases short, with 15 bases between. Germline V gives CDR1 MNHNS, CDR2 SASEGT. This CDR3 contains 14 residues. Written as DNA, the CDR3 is TGTGCCAGCAGTTTAGGGGCCCAACTATATGGCTACACCTTC. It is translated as CASSLGAQLYGYTF.

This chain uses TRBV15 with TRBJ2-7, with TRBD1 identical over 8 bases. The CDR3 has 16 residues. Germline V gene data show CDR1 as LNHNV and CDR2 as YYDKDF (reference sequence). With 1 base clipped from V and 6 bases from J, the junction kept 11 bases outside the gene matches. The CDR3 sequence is CATSRVGRDRLGEQYF. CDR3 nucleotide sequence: TGTGCCACCAGCAGAGTAGGGCGGGACAGGTTGGGCGAGCAGTACTTC.

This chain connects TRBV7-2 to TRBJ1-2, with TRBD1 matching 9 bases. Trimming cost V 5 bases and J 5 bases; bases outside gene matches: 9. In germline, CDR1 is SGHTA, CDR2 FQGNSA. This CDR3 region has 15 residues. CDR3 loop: CASSARPGQGYGYTF. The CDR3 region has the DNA TGTGCCAGCAGCGCACGACCGGGACAGGGATATGGCTACACCTTC.

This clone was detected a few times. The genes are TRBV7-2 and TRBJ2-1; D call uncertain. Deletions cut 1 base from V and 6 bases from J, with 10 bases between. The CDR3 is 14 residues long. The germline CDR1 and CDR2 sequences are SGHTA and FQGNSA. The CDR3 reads CASSLDYTPNEQFF. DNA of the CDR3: TGTGCCAGCAGCTTAGATTACACACCCAATGAGCAGTTCTTC.

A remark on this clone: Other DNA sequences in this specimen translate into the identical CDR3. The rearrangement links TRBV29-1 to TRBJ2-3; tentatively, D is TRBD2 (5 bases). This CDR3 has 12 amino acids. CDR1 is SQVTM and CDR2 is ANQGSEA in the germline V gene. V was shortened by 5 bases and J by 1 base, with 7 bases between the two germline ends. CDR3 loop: CSVSGGTDTQYF. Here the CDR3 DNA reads TGCAGCGTTAGCGGCGGCACAGATACGCAGTATTTT.

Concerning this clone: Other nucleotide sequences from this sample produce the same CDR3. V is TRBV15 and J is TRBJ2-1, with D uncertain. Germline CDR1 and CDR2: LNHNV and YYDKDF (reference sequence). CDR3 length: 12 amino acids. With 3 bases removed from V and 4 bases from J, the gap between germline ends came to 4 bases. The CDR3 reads CATSSGYNEQFF. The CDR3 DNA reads TGTGCCACCAGCAGCGGATACAATGAGCAGTTCTTC.

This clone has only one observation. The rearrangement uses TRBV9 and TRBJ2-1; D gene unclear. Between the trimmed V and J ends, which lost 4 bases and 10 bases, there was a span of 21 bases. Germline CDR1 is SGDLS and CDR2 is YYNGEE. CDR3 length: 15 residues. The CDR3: CASSSGRAHNGEQFF. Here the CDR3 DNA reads TGTGCCAGCAGCTCTGGCCGGGCCCATAACGGGGAGCAGTTCTTC.

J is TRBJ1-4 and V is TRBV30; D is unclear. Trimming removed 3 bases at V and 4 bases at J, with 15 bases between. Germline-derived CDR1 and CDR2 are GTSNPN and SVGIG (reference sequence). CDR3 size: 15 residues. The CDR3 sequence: CAWRGSDGVNEKLFF. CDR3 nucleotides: TGTGCCTGGAGGGGGTCGGACGGAGTTAATGAAAAACTGTTTTTT. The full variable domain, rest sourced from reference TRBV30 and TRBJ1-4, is SQTIHQWPATLVQPVGSPLSLECTVEGTSNPNLYWYRQAAGRGLQLLFYSVGIGQISSEVPQNLSASRPQDRQFILSSKKLLLSDSGFYLCAWRGSDGVNEKLFFGSGTQLSVL.

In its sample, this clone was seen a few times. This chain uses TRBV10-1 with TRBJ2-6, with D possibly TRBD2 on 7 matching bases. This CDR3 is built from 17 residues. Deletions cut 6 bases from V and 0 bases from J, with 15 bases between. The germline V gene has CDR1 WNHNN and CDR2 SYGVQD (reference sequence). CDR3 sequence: CASSPREGGSGANVLTF. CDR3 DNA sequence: TGCGCCAGCAGCCCCAGGGAGGGGGGCTCTGGGGCCAACGTCCTGACTTTC.

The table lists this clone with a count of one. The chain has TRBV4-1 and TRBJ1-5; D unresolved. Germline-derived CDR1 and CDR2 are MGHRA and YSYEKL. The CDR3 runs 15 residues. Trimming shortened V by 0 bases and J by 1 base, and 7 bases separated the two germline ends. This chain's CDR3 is CASSQEDSSNQPQHF. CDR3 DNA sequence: TGCGCCAGCAGCCAAGAAGATAGCAGCAATCAGCCCCAGCATTTT.

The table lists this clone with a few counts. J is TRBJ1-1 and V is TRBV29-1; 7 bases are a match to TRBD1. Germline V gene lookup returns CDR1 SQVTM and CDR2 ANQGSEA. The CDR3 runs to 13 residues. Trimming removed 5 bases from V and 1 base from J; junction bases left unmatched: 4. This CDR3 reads CSVLGQENTEAFF. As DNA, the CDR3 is TGCAGCGTTCTCGGACAGGAGAACACTGAAGCTTTCTTT. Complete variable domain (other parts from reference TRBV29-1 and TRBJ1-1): SAVISQKPSRDICQRGTSLTIQCQVDSQVTMMFWYRQQPGQSLTLIATANQGSEATYESGFVIDKFPISRPNLTFSTLTVSNMSPEDSSIYLCSVLGQENTEAFFGQGTRLTVV.

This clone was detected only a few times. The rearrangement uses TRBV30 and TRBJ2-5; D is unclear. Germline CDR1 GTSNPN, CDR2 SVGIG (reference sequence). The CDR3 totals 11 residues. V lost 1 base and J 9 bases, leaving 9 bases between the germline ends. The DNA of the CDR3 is TGTGCCTGGAGTGGCGACCAGGCCCAGTACTTC. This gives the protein CAWSGDQAQYF.

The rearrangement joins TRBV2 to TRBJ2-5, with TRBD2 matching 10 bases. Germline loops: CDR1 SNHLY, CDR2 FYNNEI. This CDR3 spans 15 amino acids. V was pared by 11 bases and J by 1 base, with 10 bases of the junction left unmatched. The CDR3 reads CASRGLAGAQETQYF. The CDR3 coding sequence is TGTGCCTCCCGAGGGCTAGCGGGGGCCCAAGAGACCCAGTACTTC.

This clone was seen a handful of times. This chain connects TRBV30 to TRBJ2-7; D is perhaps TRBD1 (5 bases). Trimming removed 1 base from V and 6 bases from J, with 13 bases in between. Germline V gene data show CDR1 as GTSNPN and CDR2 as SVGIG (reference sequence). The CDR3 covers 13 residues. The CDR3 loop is CAWSAQGLGEQYF. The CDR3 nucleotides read TGTGCCTGGAGTGCGCAGGGTCTAGGCGAGCAGTACTTC.

CDR3 sequence (DNA): TGTGCCTGGACTCCTGGGGGAGCGGAGGCTTTCTTT. The encoded protein is CAWTPGGAEAFF. The chain recombines TRBV30 with TRBJ1-1; TRBD1 might be the D (5 bases). V lost 4 bases, J lost 11 bases, and 17 bases lay in between. This CDR3 comprises 12 residues. CDR1 is GTSNPN, CDR2 SVGIG, per germline (reference sequence).

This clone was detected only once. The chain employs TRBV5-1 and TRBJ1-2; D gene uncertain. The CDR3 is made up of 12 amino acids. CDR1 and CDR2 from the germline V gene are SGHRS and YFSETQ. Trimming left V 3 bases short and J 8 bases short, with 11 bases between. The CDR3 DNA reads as TGCGCCAGCAGCTACGTCGGGGAAGGCTACACCTTC. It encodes CASSYVGEGYTF.

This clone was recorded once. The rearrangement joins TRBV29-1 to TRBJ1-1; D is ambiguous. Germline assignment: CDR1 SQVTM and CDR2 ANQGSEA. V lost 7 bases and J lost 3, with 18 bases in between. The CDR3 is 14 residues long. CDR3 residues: CSAIALGRDTEAFF. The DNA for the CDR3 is TGCAGCGCCATAGCTTTGGGAAGGGACACTGAAGCTTTCTTT.

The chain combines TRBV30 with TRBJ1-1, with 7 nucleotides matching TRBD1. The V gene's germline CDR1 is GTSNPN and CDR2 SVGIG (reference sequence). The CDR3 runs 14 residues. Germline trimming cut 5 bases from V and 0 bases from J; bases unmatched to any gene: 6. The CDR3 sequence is CAWEQGNLNTEAFF. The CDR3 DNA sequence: TGTGCCTGGGAACAGGGGAATCTGAACACTGAAGCTTTCTTT. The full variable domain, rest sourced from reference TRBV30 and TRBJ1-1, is SQTIHQWPATLVQPVGSPLSLECTVEGTSNPNLYWYRQAAGRGLQLLFYSVGIGQISSEVPQNLSASRPQDRQFILSSKKLLLSDSGFYLCAWEQGNLNTEAFFGQGTRLTVV.

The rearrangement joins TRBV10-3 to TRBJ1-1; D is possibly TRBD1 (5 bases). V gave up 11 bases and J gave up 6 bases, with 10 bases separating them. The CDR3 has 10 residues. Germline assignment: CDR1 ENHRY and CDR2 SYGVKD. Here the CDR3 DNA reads TGTGCCGCGGGGCCCGCTGAAGCTTTCTTT. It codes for CAAGPAEAFF.

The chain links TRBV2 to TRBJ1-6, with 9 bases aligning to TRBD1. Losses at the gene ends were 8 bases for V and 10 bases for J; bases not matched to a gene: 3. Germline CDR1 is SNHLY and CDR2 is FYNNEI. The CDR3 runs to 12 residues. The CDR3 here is CASGTGRSPLHF. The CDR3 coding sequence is TGTGCCAGCGGGACAGGGAGGTCACCCCTCCACTTT.

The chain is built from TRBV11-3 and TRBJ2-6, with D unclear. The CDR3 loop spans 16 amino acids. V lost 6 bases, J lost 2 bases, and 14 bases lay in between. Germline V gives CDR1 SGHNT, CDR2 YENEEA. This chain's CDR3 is CASSFRLGTGANVLTF. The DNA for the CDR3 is TGTGCCAGCAGTTTCCGGTTGGGTACTGGGGCCAACGTCCTGACTTTC. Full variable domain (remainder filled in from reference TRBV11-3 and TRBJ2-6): EAGVVQSPRYKIIEKKQPVAFWCNPISGHNTLYWYLQNLGQGPELLIRYENEEAVDDSQLPKDRFSAERLKGVDSTLKIQPAELGDSAVYLCASSFRLGTGANVLTFGAGSRLTVL.

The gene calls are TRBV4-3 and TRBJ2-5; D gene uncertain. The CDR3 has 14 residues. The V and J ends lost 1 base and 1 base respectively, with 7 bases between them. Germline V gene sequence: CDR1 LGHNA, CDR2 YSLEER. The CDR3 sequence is CASSQGLFQETQYF. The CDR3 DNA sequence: TGCGCCAGCAGCCAAGGTCTTTTCCAAGAGACCCAGTACTTC.

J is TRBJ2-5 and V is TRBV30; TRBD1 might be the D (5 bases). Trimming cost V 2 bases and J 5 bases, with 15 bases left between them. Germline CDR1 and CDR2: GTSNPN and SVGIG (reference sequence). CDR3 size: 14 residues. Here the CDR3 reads CAWSIDGARETQYF. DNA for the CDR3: TGTGCCTGGAGTATCGATGGGGCGCGGGAGACCCAGTACTTC.